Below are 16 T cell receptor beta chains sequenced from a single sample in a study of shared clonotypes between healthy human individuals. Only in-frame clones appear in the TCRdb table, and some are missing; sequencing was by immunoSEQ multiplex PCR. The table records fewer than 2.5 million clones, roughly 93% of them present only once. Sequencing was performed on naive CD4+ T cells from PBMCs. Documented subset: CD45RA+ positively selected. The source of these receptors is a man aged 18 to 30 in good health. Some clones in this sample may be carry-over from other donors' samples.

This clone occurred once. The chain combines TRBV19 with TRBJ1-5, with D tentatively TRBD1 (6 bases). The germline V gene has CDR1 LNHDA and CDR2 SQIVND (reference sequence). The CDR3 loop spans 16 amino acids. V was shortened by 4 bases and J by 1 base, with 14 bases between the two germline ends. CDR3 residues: CASSTQQGRSNQPQHF. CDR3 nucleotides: TGTGCCAGTAGTACCCAACAGGGACGGAGCAATCAGCCCCAGCATTTT.

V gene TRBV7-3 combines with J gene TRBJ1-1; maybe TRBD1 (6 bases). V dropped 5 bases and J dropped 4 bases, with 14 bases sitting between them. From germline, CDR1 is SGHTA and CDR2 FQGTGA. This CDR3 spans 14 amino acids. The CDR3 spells CASSQNQGSTEAFF. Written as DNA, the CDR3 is TGTGCCAGCAGCCAGAACCAGGGGAGCACTGAAGCTTTCTTT.

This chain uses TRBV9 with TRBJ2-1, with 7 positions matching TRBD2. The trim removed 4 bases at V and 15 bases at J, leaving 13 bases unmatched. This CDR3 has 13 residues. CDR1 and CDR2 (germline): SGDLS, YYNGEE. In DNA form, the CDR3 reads TGTGCCAGCAGCCCCCCGGGGGGAGGACTACCGTTCTTC. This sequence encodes CASSPPGGGLPFF.

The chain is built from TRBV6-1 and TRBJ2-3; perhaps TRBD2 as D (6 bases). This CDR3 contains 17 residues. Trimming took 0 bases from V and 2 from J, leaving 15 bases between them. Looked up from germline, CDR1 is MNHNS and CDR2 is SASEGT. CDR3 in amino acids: CASSEAYGTAHTDTQYF. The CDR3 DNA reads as TGTGCCAGCAGTGAAGCCTACGGGACTGCCCACACAGATACGCAGTATTTT.

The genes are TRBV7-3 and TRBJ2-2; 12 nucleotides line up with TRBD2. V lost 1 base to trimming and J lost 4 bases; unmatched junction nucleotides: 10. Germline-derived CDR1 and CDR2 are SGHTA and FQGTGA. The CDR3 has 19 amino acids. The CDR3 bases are TGTGCCAGCAGCTTAATGGGGCTAGCGGGAGGGCTGAGCACCGGGGAGCTGTTTTTT. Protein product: CASSLMGLAGGLSTGELFF.

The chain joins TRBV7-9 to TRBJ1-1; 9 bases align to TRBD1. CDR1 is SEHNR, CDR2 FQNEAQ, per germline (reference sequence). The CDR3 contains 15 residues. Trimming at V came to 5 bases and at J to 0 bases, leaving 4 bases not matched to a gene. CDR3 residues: CASSGQGWMNTEAFF. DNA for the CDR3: TGTGCCAGCAGCGGACAGGGGTGGATGAACACTGAAGCTTTCTTT.

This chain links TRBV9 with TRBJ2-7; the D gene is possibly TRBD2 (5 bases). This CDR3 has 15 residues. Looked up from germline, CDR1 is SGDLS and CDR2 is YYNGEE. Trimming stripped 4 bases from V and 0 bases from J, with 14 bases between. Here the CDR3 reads CASSPRSSASYEQYF. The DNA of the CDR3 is TGTGCCAGCAGCCCCCGGAGTAGCGCCTCCTACGAGCAGTACTTC.

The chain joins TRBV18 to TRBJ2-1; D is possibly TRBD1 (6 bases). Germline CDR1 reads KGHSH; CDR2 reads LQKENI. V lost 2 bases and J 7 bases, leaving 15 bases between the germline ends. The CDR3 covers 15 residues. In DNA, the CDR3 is TGTGCCAGCTCACCATCAACAGGGACGGCGAATGAGCAGTTCTTC. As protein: CASSPSTGTANEQFF.

CDR3 DNA sequence: TGTGCCAGCAGTTTAGGCGGGTTTAAGGGGCCAATCCAAACCGAGGGTGGCTACACCTTC. It encodes CASSLGGFKGPIQTEGGYTF. The chain is built from TRBV28 and TRBJ1-2; weak D call: TRBD1 (5 bases). CDR1 and CDR2 from the germline V gene are MDHEN and SYDVKM. This CDR3 has 20 residues. Trimming stripped 2 bases from V and 7 bases from J, with 32 bases between.

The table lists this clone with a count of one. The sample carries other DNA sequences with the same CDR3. The DNA for the CDR3 is TGCGCCAGCAGCTCCGGACAGGTCAACACCGGGGAGCTGTTTTTT. Translated, it gives CASSSGQVNTGELFF. This chain connects TRBV5-1 to TRBJ2-2; 7 bases map to TRBD1. The CDR3 runs to 15 residues. Losses at the gene ends were 3 bases for V and 2 bases for J; bases not matched to a gene: 4. Germline V lookup: CDR1 SGHRS, CDR2 YFSETQ.

The CDR3 nucleotides are TGTGCCAGCAGAGCAATGAAGGGGGCAACATACAATGAGCAGTTCTTC. It yields the protein CASRAMKGATYNEQFF. This chain uses TRBV27 with TRBJ2-1; the match to TRBD1 covers 7 bases. CDR3 length: 16 residues. CDR1 is MNHEY and CDR2 is SMNVEV in the germline V gene (reference sequence). The V gene end was trimmed by 6 bases and the J gene end by 4 bases; junction bases not matched to a gene: 12.

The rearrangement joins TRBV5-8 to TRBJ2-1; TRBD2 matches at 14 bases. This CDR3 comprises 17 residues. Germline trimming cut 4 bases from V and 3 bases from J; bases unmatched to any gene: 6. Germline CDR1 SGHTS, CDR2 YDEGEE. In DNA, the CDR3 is TGTGCCAGCAGCCCCGGGACTAGCGGGAGAGTCTACAATGAGCAGTTCTTC. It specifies CASSPGTSGRVYNEQFF.

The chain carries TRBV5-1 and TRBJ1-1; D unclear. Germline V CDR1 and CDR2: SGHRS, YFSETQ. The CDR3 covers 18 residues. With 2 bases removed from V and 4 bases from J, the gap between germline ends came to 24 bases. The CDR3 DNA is TGCGCCAGCAGCTTTACACCCAACCGGGTTCAGCGACCCACTGAAGCTTTCTTT. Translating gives CASSFTPNRVQRPTEAFF.

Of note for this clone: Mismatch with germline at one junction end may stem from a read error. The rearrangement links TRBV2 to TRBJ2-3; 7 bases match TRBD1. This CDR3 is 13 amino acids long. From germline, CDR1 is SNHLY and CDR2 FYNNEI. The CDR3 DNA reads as TGTGCCAGCAGCCTGGGACAGTCAGGAAGGCAGGATTTT. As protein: CASSLGQSGRQDF.

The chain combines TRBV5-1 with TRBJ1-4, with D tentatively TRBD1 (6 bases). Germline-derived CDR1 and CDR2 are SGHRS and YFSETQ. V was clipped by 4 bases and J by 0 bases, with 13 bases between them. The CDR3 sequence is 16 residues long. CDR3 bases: TGCGCCAGCAGCCCCCGGGGACAACCAACTAATGAAAAACTGTTTTTT. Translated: CASSPRGQPTNEKLFF.

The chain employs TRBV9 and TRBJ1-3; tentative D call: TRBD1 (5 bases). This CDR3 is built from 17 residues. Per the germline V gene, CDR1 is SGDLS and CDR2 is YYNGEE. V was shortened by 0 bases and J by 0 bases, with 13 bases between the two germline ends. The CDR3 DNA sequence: TGTGCCAGCAGCGTAGCGACGGGGACCATCTCTGGAAACACCATATATTTT. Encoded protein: CASSVATGTISGNTIYF.